Each of the 20 T cell receptor beta chains below was sequenced from the same sample in a study of blood T cell repertoires in COVID-19. Some clones are missing from TCRdb's copy, which holds only in-frame ones; the method was immunoSEQ multiplex PCR. The sample has about 73,000 clones, around 83% seen once. The sample comprised peripheral blood. Source of these receptors: an older woman with acute or convalescent COVID-19.

This chain joins TRBV5-1 and TRBJ2-7; TRBD1 aligns across 9 bases. This CDR3 contains 16 residues. Per the germline V gene, CDR1 is SGHRS and CDR2 is YFSETQ. The junction had 11 bases not matched to a gene; V was cut back by 5 bases and J by 2 bases. The DNA of the CDR3 is TGCGCCAGCAGTCAAGGACAGGGGCCGCCTACCTACGAGCAGTACTTC. Its protein is CASSQGQGPPTYEQYF.

This chain links TRBV18 with TRBJ2-5, with 10 bases matching TRBD2. Germline V gene sequence: CDR1 KGHSH, CDR2 LQKENI. Trimming at V came to 3 bases and at J to 3 bases, leaving 4 bases not matched to a gene. The CDR3 covers 15 residues. CDR3 in amino acids: CASSPSGGAEETQYF. CDR3 DNA: TGTGCCAGCTCACCGAGCGGGGGGGCCGAAGAGACCCAGTACTTC.

This chain uses TRBV19 with TRBJ1-3; D is uncertain. CDR1 and CDR2 (germline): LNHDA, SQIVND (reference sequence). The V end lost 6 bases, the J end lost 0 bases, and 15 bases lay between the germline ends. The CDR3 contains 16 residues. The CDR3 reads CASSDLPTISGNTIYF. The CDR3 DNA reads TGTGCCAGTAGCGACCTCCCGACAATCTCTGGAAACACCATATATTTT.

The chain uses TRBV6-1 and TRBJ1-2, with TRBD1 as a possible D gene (5 bases). V was shortened by 3 bases and J by 7 bases, with 15 bases between the two germline ends. CDR3 size: 14 residues. Germline CDR1 reads MNHNS; CDR2 reads SASEGT. CDR3 nucleotide sequence: TGTGCCAGCAGTGAGGCAGGGCCGGTTTTTGGCTACACCTTC. It yields the protein CASSEAGPVFGYTF.

In this sample, this clone turned up once. The chain joins TRBV10-3 to TRBJ1-1, with TRBD1 identical over 8 bases. This CDR3 is 15 amino acids long. J lost 5 bases, V lost 5 bases, and 10 bases had no gene match. CDR1 and CDR2 from the germline V gene are ENHRY and SYGVKD. The DNA of the CDR3 is TGTGCCATCAGTTCGACAGGGGCATTGAGGACTGAAGCTTTCTTT. It is translated as CAISSTGALRTEAFF.

This clone has a single count. This chain links TRBV7-8 with TRBJ1-2; D remains ambiguous. From germline, CDR1 is SGHVS and CDR2 FQNEAQ. The CDR3 totals 14 residues. Trimming took off 0 bases at V and 4 bases at J, with 9 bases between the two ends. The chain's CDR3 is CASSLAVNSYGYTF. The CDR3 DNA is TGTGCCAGCAGCTTAGCTGTTAACAGCTATGGCTACACCTTC.

There are a few counts of this clone. V usage is TRBV10-2 and J usage is TRBJ2-5, with 11 bases identical to TRBD1. This CDR3 spans 15 amino acids. Germline V gene sequence: CDR1 WSHSY, CDR2 SAAADI. The V gene end was trimmed by 2 bases and the J gene end by 2 bases; junction bases not matched to a gene: 1. CDR3 protein: CASSEGDRGQETQYF. The CDR3 DNA follows: TGCGCCAGCAGTGAGGGGGACAGGGGGCAAGAGACCCAGTACTTC.

The V gene is TRBV25-1, the J gene TRBJ1-5; TRBD1 is a possible D gene (6 bases). V was trimmed by 1 base and J by 6 bases, leaving 7 bases between them. Per the germline V gene, CDR1 is MGHDK and CDR2 is SYGVNS. The length of the CDR3 is 13 residues. This CDR3 reads CASSELGAQPQHF. The CDR3 coding sequence is TGTGCCAGCAGTGAATTGGGGGCTCAGCCCCAGCATTTT.

The chain employs TRBV7-2 and TRBJ2-5; TRBD2 is a possible D gene (6 bases). This CDR3 spans 17 amino acids. The germline CDR1 and CDR2 sequences are SGHTA and FQGNSA. Trimming shortened V by 3 bases and J by 5 bases, and 22 bases separated the two germline ends. The CDR3 loop reads CASSFFRPRGAPETQYF. CDR3 nucleotide sequence: TGTGCCAGCAGCTTTTTTCGCCCGCGGGGCGCCCCGGAGACCCAGTACTTC.

This clone was found once. The rearrangement uses TRBV19 and TRBJ1-1; 10 positions match TRBD1. V lost 5 bases, J lost 5 bases, and 14 bases stayed unmatched. Germline V lookup: CDR1 LNHDA, CDR2 SQIVND (reference sequence). The length of the CDR3 is 17 residues. This CDR3 is CASSQLGTGALVTEAFF. The DNA for the CDR3 is TGTGCCAGTAGTCAATTGGGGACAGGGGCGCTAGTGACTGAAGCTTTCTTT.

V and J are TRBV29-1 and TRBJ1-5; D gene unclear. The CDR3 spans 14 residues. V gave up 0 bases and J gave up 8 bases, with 14 bases separating them. The germline V gene has CDR1 SQVTM and CDR2 ANQGSEA. The CDR3 DNA is TGCAGCGTTGAAGACTCGGCGGGTGGGAAGCCCCAGCATTTT. Its translation: CSVEDSAGGKPQHF.

Details on this clone: The same CDR3 arises from other DNA sequences in this sample as well. J is TRBJ1-1 and V is TRBV3-1 (or the pseudogene TRBV3-2); TRBD1 agrees at 9 bases. The trim removed 4 bases at V and 3 bases at J, leaving 3 bases unmatched. Germline CDR1 reads LGHDT; CDR2 reads YNNKEL (reference sequence). CDR3 size: 14 residues. DNA for the CDR3: TGTGCCAGCAGCCCTGGACAGGGGTACACTGAAGCTTTCTTT. Its translation: CASSPGQGYTEAFF.

This chain links TRBV7-2 with TRBJ2-7, with TRBD2 as a possible D gene (6 bases). Germline V gives CDR1 SGHTA, CDR2 FQGNSA. V lost 1 base and J lost 5, with 9 bases in between. CDR3 length: 13 residues. CDR3 in DNA: TGTGCCAGCAGCTTAGTGGAGGGGAACGAGCAGTACTTC. Translation: CASSLVEGNEQYF.

The chain combines TRBV25-1 with TRBJ2-7, with D perhaps TRBD1 (5 bases). CDR1 is MGHDK and CDR2 is SYGVNS in the germline V gene. The CDR3 extends over 15 amino acids. V lost 4 bases and J lost 4, with 17 bases in between. In nucleotides, the CDR3 is TGTGCCAGCAGTGGGGCCAGGGTCGGTCCGTACGAGCAGTACTTC. Translated, it gives CASSGARVGPYEQYF.

This chain links TRBV6-4 with TRBJ2-3; D not certain. The CDR3 consists of 14 residues. V was cut by 2 bases and J by 1 base, with 7 bases left in between. CDR1 is MRHNA, CDR2 SNTAGT, per germline. The CDR3 DNA sequence: TGTGCCAGCAGTGACCAGGTCGGCACAGATACGCAGTATTTT. This sequence encodes CASSDQVGTDTQYF.

The V gene is TRBV19, the J gene TRBJ1-5; tentatively, D is TRBD1 (6 bases). This CDR3 is 15 amino acids long. V was trimmed by 5 bases and J by 0 bases, leaving 11 bases between them. The V gene's germline CDR1 is LNHDA and CDR2 SQIVND (reference sequence). The CDR3 here is CASSPRTDSNQPQHF. The CDR3 nucleotides are TGTGCCAGTAGTCCCCGGACAGATAGCAATCAGCCCCAGCATTTT. Variable domain in full (rest from reference TRBV19 and TRBJ1-5): DGGITQSPKYLFRKEGQNVTLSCEQNLNHDAMYWYRQDPGQGLRLIYYSQIVNDFQKGDIAEGYSVSREKKESFPLTVTSAQKNPTAFYLCASSPRTDSNQPQHFGDGTRLSIL.

The chain recombines TRBV3-1 (or the pseudogene TRBV3-2) with TRBJ2-5, with TRBD2 matching over 7 bases. Germline CDR1 is LGHDT and CDR2 is YNNKEL (reference sequence). Trimming at V came to 1 base and at J to 4 bases, leaving 3 bases not matched to a gene. CDR3 length: 14 residues. In DNA form, the CDR3 reads TGTGCCAGCAGCCAAGGGACGGGGGGAGAGACCCAGTACTTC. Amino acid sequence: CASSQGTGGETQYF.

The chain links TRBV5-1 to TRBJ2-7; 7 bases agree with TRBD1. Looked up from germline, CDR1 is SGHRS and CDR2 is YFSETQ. V lost 0 bases to trimming and J lost 6 bases; unmatched junction nucleotides: 15. This CDR3 has 17 amino acids. In DNA, the CDR3 is TGCGCCAGCAGCTTGGGGGGCACGTTGGACAGGTGGGGCGAGCAGTACTTC. It encodes CASSLGGTLDRWGEQYF.

The chain uses TRBV3-1 (or the pseudogene TRBV3-2) and TRBJ1-1; D is unresolved. CDR3 size: 11 residues. Germline loops: CDR1 LGHDT, CDR2 YNNKEL (reference sequence). Trimming stripped 4 bases from V and 10 bases from J, with 10 bases between. The CDR3 loop reads CASSLGTRAFF. In DNA form, the CDR3 reads TGTGCCAGCAGCCTCGGTACGAGAGCTTTCTTT.

The rearrangement joins TRBV19 to TRBJ1-1; D is unclear. V was shortened by 4 bases and J by 3 bases, with 3 bases between the two germline ends. CDR1 is LNHDA, CDR2 SQIVND, per germline (reference sequence). The CDR3 spans 11 residues. The CDR3 DNA is TGTGCCAGTAGTAAGCACACTGAAGCTTTCTTT. Protein sequence: CASSKHTEAFF.